Each of the 5 T cell receptor beta chains below was sequenced from the same sample in a study of T cells after somatic rescue of genetic block. Using immunoSEQ multiplex PCR, the repertoire was profiled, and TCRdb retains in-frame clones only, with some absent. Among about 68,000 clones listed, approximately 90% were seen once. Input material: peripheral blood mononuclear cells (PBMCs). These receptors all stem from a man aged 35 to 55.

This sequence joins TRBV20-1 and TRBJ2-3; D unresolved. This CDR3 comprises 11 residues. The germline V and J ends were trimmed by 3 bases and 6 bases, with 7 bases remaining between them. Germline V lookup: CDR1 DFQATT, CDR2 SNEGSKA (reference sequence). The CDR3 region has the DNA TGCAGTGCTAGGGGCTTTGATACGCAGTATTTT. It specifies CSARGFDTQYF.

The rearrangement joins TRBV27 to TRBJ2-7; D possibly corresponds to TRBD2 (5 bases). CDR1 is MNHEY, CDR2 SMNVEV, per germline (reference sequence). The ends were cut back, 6 bases at V and 2 bases at J, with 20 bases in the middle. This CDR3 is built from 16 residues. The CDR3 nucleotides read TGTGCCAGCAGGACCAATGCGGTAGACTACCCCTACGAGCAGTACTTC. As protein: CASRTNAVDYPYEQYF.

The chain employs TRBV5-4 and TRBJ2-7; the match to TRBD2 covers 7 bases. Germline V lookup: CDR1 SGHNT, CDR2 YYREEE (reference sequence). The CDR3 sequence is 14 residues long. With V trimmed by 2 bases and J by 4 bases, 6 bases remained unmatched. CDR3 DNA sequence: TGTGCCAGCAGCTTTGGCGGGAGAGAATACGAGCAGTACTTC. Its translation is CASSFGGREYEQYF.

This clone was counted once. The chain combines TRBV7-2 with TRBJ2-1; 7 bases map to TRBD2. The CDR3 length is 16 residues. The V gene's germline CDR1 is SGHTA and CDR2 FQGNSA. Unmatched junction bases numbered 13, after V lost 5 bases and J lost 6 bases. CDR3 sequence: CASSPGWGLPTNEQFF. As DNA, the CDR3 is TGTGCCAGCAGCCCAGGATGGGGACTACCTACCAATGAGCAGTTCTTC.

The rearrangement links TRBV19 to TRBJ2-1; TRBD1 agrees at 10 bases. The CDR3 extends over 16 amino acids. CDR1 and CDR2 from the germline V gene are LNHDA and SQIVND (reference sequence). The V segment lost 8 bases and the J segment 7 bases; nucleotides outside the gene matches: 14. CDR3 in DNA: TGTGCCAGTGGCAAGACAGGGGGCGATTTTAGGAATGAGCAGTTCTTC. Translation: CASGKTGGDFRNEQFF.